This T cell receptor beta chain appears in the sequencing data of a study of T cell responses to AZD1222 COVID-19 vaccine. Study outcomes and limitations: Nearly half of spike-specific TCRs reportedly target variant regions that are unmutated in the B.1.351 and B.1.1.7 variants.

After removal of 3 bases from V and 1 base from J, the junction contained 7 bases not matched to a gene. Germline V gene data show CDR1 as SGHRS and CDR2 as YFSETQ. The length of the CDR3 is 15 residues. This clone has a handful of counts. Its antigen is not known. The repertoire was sequenced with immunoSEQ multiplex PCR; TCRdb's copy has only in-frame clones and lacks some. The table records around 100,000 clones, 90% of them present only once. This clonotype originated in an adult in good health. This sample comprised peripheral blood, obtained on day 0 of AZD1222 vaccination. The chain carries TRBV5-1 and TRBJ2-7; 7 positions agree with TRBD1. CDR3 residues: CASSYGTASSYEQYF. DNA of the CDR3: TGCGCCAGCAGCTACGGGACAGCGTCGTCCTACGAGCAGTACTTC.